This T cell receptor (beta chain) was sequenced for a study of cytomegalovirus exposure and HLA in healthy donors. Study background: Falling in the Caucasian-associated ancestry cluster were roughly 80% of 300 to 500 genotyped donors. The study's findings and limits: Cytomegalovirus status, reportedly, was diagnosed with high specificity and sensitivity by the classifier.

The PCR used 60 Vbeta and 13 Jbeta primers. Clones were sequenced by immunoSEQ multiplex PCR, and TCRdb holds only the in-frame ones, with some missing. The sample lists 120,000 to 150,000 clones; about 75% were seen once. A remark on this clone: No antigen is known for it.

Trimming took 3 bases from V and 0 from J; bases not matched to a gene: 11. Germline assignment: CDR1 SGDLS and CDR2 YYNGEE. The CDR3 consists of 18 residues. The chain has TRBV9 and TRBJ2-1, with 8 positions matching TRBD2. This TCR derives from a man in his sixties in good health and CMV-seronegative. The sequenced material came from PBMCs. The CDR3 bases are TGTGCCAGCAGCGGGTGGGACGGGAGGGTTAGCTCCTACAATGAGCAGTTCTTC. Protein: CASSGWDGRVSSYNEQFF. Full variable domain (remainder filled in from reference TRBV9 and TRBJ2-1): DSGVTQTPKHLITATGQRVTLRCSPRSGDLSVYWYQQSLDQGLQFLIQYYNGEERAKGNILERFSAQQFPDLHSELNLSSLELGDSALYFCASSGWDGRVSSYNEQFFGPGTRLTVL.